This entry features one TCR beta chain sequence. Its antigen remains unidentified. One entry per CDR3 protein results from TCRdb running MiXCR on the 5' RACE reads. In the table there are just under 350,000 distinct CDR3 sequences, about 14% of which are singletons. This entry comes from a study of CD8 T cells in ankylosing spondylitis. Overall study results and limits: Disease-associated clones were CD8+ and fairly uncommon in peripheral blood. Ankylosing spondylitis blood appeared to carry a characteristic TCR beta motif of roughly 8 highly homologous variants.

The CDR3 has 16 amino acids. Germline-derived CDR1 and CDR2 are SGHRS and YFSETQ. J was trimmed by 1 base and V by 3 bases; bases with no gene match: 8. This chain uses TRBV5-1 with TRBJ2-7; TRBD1 matches at 9 bases. The sequence came from a male donor with ankylosing spondylitis or in good health (not recorded which). Sequenced material: blood, either unsorted or a sorted T cell fraction (not recorded which). CDR3 in amino acids: CASSSVRTGESYEQYF. The CDR3 nucleotides read TGCGCCAGCAGCTCAGTACGGACAGGGGAATCCTACGAGCAGTACTTC. The variable domain in full, completed from reference TRBV5-1 and TRBJ2-7, reads KAGVTQTPRYLIKTRGQQVTLSCSPISGHRSVSWYQQTPGQGLQFLFEYFSETQRNKGNFPGRFSGRQFSNSRSEMNVSTLELGDSALYLCASSSVRTGESYEQYFGPGTRLTVT.